Listed below are T cell receptor beta chains from one sample, sequenced in a study of tumor-infiltrating lymphocytes in oesophageal squamous cell carcinoma. Each CDR3 protein is one row after TCRdb ran MiXCR on the PCR reads. Of 20,000 or so distinct CDR3 sequences in the sample, more than 35% are singletons; the top ten hold roughly two fifths. The specimen was esophageal tumor tissue. These receptor sequences come from a male donor with esophageal squamous cell carcinoma. Each CDR3 is given with its conserved first and last residue. A D gene is named only where the DNA matches it firmly. Clone size is shown for a subset of rows, as once, few, many or a class of expanded clone.

clone_size: many; v_call: TRBV7-2; d_call: TRBD1; j_call: TRBJ2-7; cdr3_nt: TGTGCCAGCAGCCGGGACAGGGACGGTGAGCAGTACTTC; cdr3_aa: CASSRDRDGEQYF
clone_size: .; v_call: TRBV11-2; d_call: .; j_call: TRBJ2-1; cdr3_nt: TGTGCCAGCAGCAAAAACCGGGACTCCCTTTTGGGTGAGCAGTTCTTC; cdr3_aa: CASSKNRDSLLGEQFF
clone_size: medium-sized; v_call: TRBV7-6; d_call: .; j_call: TRBJ1-4; cdr3_nt: TGTGCCAGCAGCCTAGGACGGATTAATGAAAAACTGTTTTTT; cdr3_aa: CASSLGRINEKLFF
clone_size: many; v_call: TRBV4-1; d_call: .; j_call: TRBJ2-1; cdr3_nt: TGCGCCAGCAGCCGAGGAGGTTCCTACAATGAGCAGTTCTTC; cdr3_aa: CASSRGGSYNEQFF
clone_size: few; v_call: TRBV15; d_call: .; j_call: TRBJ2-6; cdr3_nt: TGTGCCACCAGCTTGTTTGCCGGGGCCAACGTCCTGACTTTC; cdr3_aa: CATSLFAGANVLTF
clone_size: .; v_call: TRBV5-1; d_call: TRBD2; j_call: TRBJ2-1; cdr3_nt: TGCGCCAGCAGCCCCGGGACTAGCGGGGAGACCCAGTTCTTC; cdr3_aa: CASSPGTSGETQFF
clone_size: many; v_call: TRBV5-1; d_call: TRBD1; j_call: TRBJ2-3; cdr3_nt: TGCGCCAGCAGCTTGTCCGGACAGGGAGGCACAGATACGCAGTATTTT; cdr3_aa: CASSLSGQGGTDTQYF
clone_size: many; v_call: TRBV19; d_call: .; j_call: TRBJ1-1; cdr3_nt: TGTGCCAGTAAGGCCAGGACGTACACTGAAGCTTTCTTT; cdr3_aa: CASKARTYTEAFF
clone_size: many; v_call: TRBV28; d_call: .; j_call: TRBJ2-7; cdr3_nt: TGTGCCAGCCACCCCAGGTCCCCCGCCTACGAGCAGTACTTC; cdr3_aa: CASHPRSPAYEQYF
clone_size: .; v_call: TRBV12-3/TRBV12-4; d_call: .; j_call: TRBJ1-2; cdr3_nt: TGTGCCAGCAGTTTAGACGGGACCTATGGCTACACCTTC; cdr3_aa: CASSLDGTYGYTF
clone_size: .; v_call: TRBV5-4; d_call: .; j_call: TRBJ1-2; cdr3_nt: TGTGCCAGCAGCTCCAGGTTCGGGGGCAACTATGGCTACACCTTC; cdr3_aa: CASSSRFGGNYGYTF
clone_size: .; v_call: TRBV7-3; d_call: .; j_call: TRBJ2-4; cdr3_nt: TGTGCCAGCACCCTAGGGGGGGGCTCAGATACGCAGTACTTC; cdr3_aa: CASTLGGGSDTQYF
clone_size: medium-sized; v_call: TRBV11-2; d_call: TRBD1; j_call: TRBJ2-2; cdr3_nt: TGTGCCAGCAGCCGACAGGGGAACACCGGGGAGCTGTTTTTT; cdr3_aa: CASSRQGNTGELFF
clone_size: many; v_call: TRBV11-2; d_call: TRBD2; j_call: TRBJ2-1; cdr3_nt: TGTGCCAGCAGCTCCCGTCTAGCGGGAGCTTACAATGAGCAGTTCTTC; cdr3_aa: CASSSRLAGAYNEQFF
clone_size: many; v_call: TRBV25-1; d_call: .; j_call: TRBJ2-3; cdr3_nt: TGTGCCAGCAGTAGAGTAGGAACAGATACGCAGTATTTT; cdr3_aa: CASSRVGTDTQYF
clone_size: .; v_call: TRBV7-3; d_call: .; j_call: TRBJ2-1; cdr3_nt: TGTGCCAGCAGCTTAAACAGAGACAATGAGCAGTTCTTC; cdr3_aa: CASSLNRDNEQFF
clone_size: few; v_call: TRBV5-1; d_call: TRBD1; j_call: TRBJ2-7; cdr3_nt: TGCGCCAGCAGCTTGGCGTTTGGACAGGATTACGAGCAGTACTTC; cdr3_aa: CASSLAFGQDYEQYF
clone_size: many; v_call: TRBV27; d_call: .; j_call: TRBJ2-7; cdr3_nt: TGTGCCAGCAGTCTGACCACCAACTCCTACGAGCAGTACTTC; cdr3_aa: CASSLTTNSYEQYF
clone_size: many; v_call: TRBV11-2; d_call: .; j_call: TRBJ2-7; cdr3_nt: TGTGCCAGCAGCTTAGTCAGCGGCGCCAACGAGCAGTACTTC; cdr3_aa: CASSLVSGANEQYF
clone_size: .; v_call: TRBV7-8; d_call: TRBD2; j_call: TRBJ2-5; cdr3_nt: TGTGCCAGCAGCTTGGATAGCGGGAGTGCTGAGACCCAGTACTTC; cdr3_aa: CASSLDSGSAETQYF
clone_size: few; v_call: TRBV9; d_call: .; j_call: TRBJ2-5; cdr3_nt: TGTGCCAGCAGCGGTCTTAGTTTTGGGGGCAATCAGTACTTC; cdr3_aa: CASSGLSFGGNQYF
clone_size: .; v_call: TRBV5-3; d_call: TRBD2; j_call: TRBJ2-3; cdr3_nt: TGTGCCAGCAGCCCTCCGGGTCTAGCGGGAGGCGGTACGCAGTATTTT; cdr3_aa: CASSPPGLAGGGTQYF
clone_size: .; v_call: TRBV6-2/TRBV6-3; d_call: TRBD1; j_call: TRBJ2-4; cdr3_nt: TGTGCCAGTACAGGGGGCTCCCTAGCCAAAAACATTCAGTACTTC; cdr3_aa: CASTGGSLAKNIQYF
clone_size: few; v_call: TRBV9; d_call: .; j_call: TRBJ2-3; cdr3_nt: TGTGCCAGCAGCACCCGACAGGATTTGACAGATACGCAGTATTTT; cdr3_aa: CASSTRQDLTDTQYF
clone_size: .; v_call: TRBV6-2/TRBV6-3; d_call: .; j_call: TRBJ2-5; cdr3_nt: TGTGCCAGCAGTGGGGGAAATCAAGAGACCCAGTACTTC; cdr3_aa: CASSGGNQETQYF
clone_size: .; v_call: TRBV20-1; d_call: .; j_call: TRBJ2-1; cdr3_nt: TGCAGTGCTAGAAGGAGCGATACCTACGAGCAGTTCTTC; cdr3_aa: CSARRSDTYEQFF
clone_size: .; v_call: TRBV7-3; d_call: TRBD2; j_call: TRBJ2-3; cdr3_nt: TGTGCCAGCAGCTCGACGACTAGCGGGGTGTGGGATACGCAGTATTTT; cdr3_aa: CASSSTTSGVWDTQYF
clone_size: few; v_call: TRBV29-1; d_call: .; j_call: TRBJ1-2; cdr3_nt: TGCAGCGTTGTGAAAGGGAATGGCTACACCTTC; cdr3_aa: CSVVKGNGYTF
clone_size: .; v_call: TRBV7-6; d_call: TRBD1; j_call: TRBJ2-2; cdr3_nt: TGTGCCAGCAGCTTAGATACAGGGGCCACCGGGGAGCTGTTTTTT; cdr3_aa: CASSLDTGATGELFF
clone_size: .; v_call: TRBV7-2; d_call: TRBD2; j_call: TRBJ2-7; cdr3_nt: TGTGCCAGCAGCTTAGCGGAGAGCGGGGGGCACTACGAGCAGTACTTC; cdr3_aa: CASSLAESGGHYEQYF
clone_size: .; v_call: TRBV7-3; d_call: .; j_call: TRBJ2-5; cdr3_nt: TGTGCCAGCAGCTTAACGTTATCCATCCATGAGCAGTACTTC; cdr3_aa: CASSLTLSIHEQYF
clone_size: many; v_call: TRBV5-1; d_call: .; j_call: TRBJ2-1; cdr3_nt: TGCGCCAGCAGCTTGGCCGTAGTCCCAGGGGTCTACAATGAGCAGTTCTTC; cdr3_aa: CASSLAVVPGVYNEQFF
clone_size: .; v_call: TRBV6-6; d_call: .; j_call: TRBJ2-6; cdr3_nt: TGTGCCAGCAGTTACAGGGGCGCAGGAGGGGGAGGAGGGGCCAACGTCCTGACTTTC; cdr3_aa: CASSYRGAGGGGGANVLTF
clone_size: .; v_call: TRBV5-1; d_call: TRBD1; j_call: TRBJ2-3; cdr3_nt: TGCGCCAGCACTAAGGGGGGACAGGGGGCCGGAGATACGCAGTATTTT; cdr3_aa: CASTKGGQGAGDTQYF
clone_size: once; v_call: TRBV6-1; d_call: TRBD2; j_call: TRBJ2-1; cdr3_nt: TGTGCCAGCAGACCCCTGCGGGAGGTGTATGAGCAGTTCTTC; cdr3_aa: CASRPLREVYEQFF
clone_size: few; v_call: TRBV20-1; d_call: .; j_call: TRBJ2-7; cdr3_nt: TGCAGTGCTAGAGATCCCGGGTATGGTACCTACGAGCAGTACTTC; cdr3_aa: CSARDPGYGTYEQYF
clone_size: few; v_call: TRBV9; d_call: .; j_call: TRBJ2-5; cdr3_nt: TGTGCCAGCAGCCCACGGGGACACTCCCAAGAGACCCAGTACTTC; cdr3_aa: CASSPRGHSQETQYF
clone_size: many; v_call: TRBV5-1; d_call: TRBD1; j_call: TRBJ1-2; cdr3_nt: TGCGCCAGCAGTCCCGACAGGGGAAGCTATGGCTACACCTTC; cdr3_aa: CASSPDRGSYGYTF
clone_size: many; v_call: TRBV28; d_call: .; j_call: TRBJ1-4; cdr3_nt: TGTGCCAGCAGCCCGTGGGGGGAGGCGGGCGAAAAACTGTTTTTT; cdr3_aa: CASSPWGEAGEKLFF
clone_size: many; v_call: TRBV10-3; d_call: .; j_call: TRBJ1-1; cdr3_nt: TGTGCCACCTTAAGGACAGCGAACACTGAAGCTTTCTTT; cdr3_aa: CATLRTANTEAFF
clone_size: few; v_call: TRBV29-1; d_call: .; j_call: TRBJ1-1; cdr3_nt: TGCAGCGTGGCAAGGGGGGGGGGAACCACTGAAGCTTTCTTT; cdr3_aa: CSVARGGGTTEAFF
clone_size: many; v_call: TRBV6-1; d_call: .; j_call: TRBJ1-4; cdr3_nt: TGTGCCAGCAGTTTCCAGGGAACCCGGGGAAAACTGTTTTTT; cdr3_aa: CASSFQGTRGKLFF
clone_size: .; v_call: TRBV7-2; d_call: TRBD1; j_call: TRBJ2-4; cdr3_nt: TGTGCCAGCAGCTTAGGGACAGGGGCAAACATTCAGTACTTC; cdr3_aa: CASSLGTGANIQYF
clone_size: .; v_call: TRBV10-3; d_call: .; j_call: TRBJ2-7; cdr3_nt: TGTGCCATCAGTGAGTCGACTCATCGGTACGAGCAGTACTTC; cdr3_aa: CAISESTHRYEQYF
clone_size: many; v_call: TRBV7-9; d_call: TRBD2; j_call: TRBJ2-7; cdr3_nt: TGTGCCAGCAGCCCCCTAGCTAGCGGGGATTACGAGCAGTACTTC; cdr3_aa: CASSPLASGDYEQYF
clone_size: .; v_call: TRBV7-2; d_call: TRBD2; j_call: TRBJ2-1; cdr3_nt: TGTGCCAGCAGCAGGTACGGGAGGTCTTACAATGAGCAGTTCTTC; cdr3_aa: CASSRYGRSYNEQFF
clone_size: once; v_call: TRBV7-2; d_call: .; j_call: TRBJ2-7; cdr3_nt: TGTGCCAGCAGCTTAGAGGGGGGGTTCTCCTACGAGCAGTACTTC; cdr3_aa: CASSLEGGFSYEQYF
clone_size: medium-sized; v_call: TRBV7-9; d_call: TRBD2; j_call: TRBJ2-1; cdr3_nt: TGTGCCAGCAGCCCCGCCTCTAGCGGAACCTACAATGAGCAGTTCTTC; cdr3_aa: CASSPASSGTYNEQFF